This T cell receptor (beta chain) was identified in a study of shared clonotypes between healthy human individuals (dated by TCRdb to 2020 to 2021). Notes on the research overall: A couple of women and a few men aged 18 to 49 years were included in the cohort. The study deeply sequenced blood TCR repertoires of about 5 healthy adults to estimate repertoire size and the extent of clonotype sharing between individuals. Per donor, three plates each were used for CD4 naive and CD4 memory, two for CD8 naive, and one for CD8 memory. Libraries were prepared and TCR repertoires were sequenced by different laboratories using diverse techniques, in order to increase sequencing depth and limit assay-specific biases. Between about 0.9 and 9 billion PBMCs per donor were obtained by leukapheresis.

Healthy HIV-negative adults with no recently reported acute infections or vaccinations were included as donors. Every donor was a Caucasian adult residing in Nashville, Tennessee, USA. CD4+ T cells were enriched by magnetic negative selection; naive cells were then positively selected on CD45RA, and the negative fraction formed the memory subset. After blood collection by leukapheresis, PBMCs were isolated using Ficoll-Histopaque density gradient centrifugation and then cryopreserved in the vapor phase of liquid nitrogen. Analytical flow cytometry was used to check the purity and quantity of every magnetically sorted T cell population. Each sorted fraction had its genomic DNA isolated and then quantified by UV absorbance on a Nanodrop 2000c. Notes on this clone: Its antigen is not yet known. Base qualities are missing; no much larger clone stands one base away.

TCR CDR3 regions were amplified from genomic DNA by multiplex PCR using the deep immunoSEQ assay. Genomic DNA extracted from each cell subset was distributed evenly over all wells of several immunoSEQ 96-well plates, and each plate served as one replicate. Each replicate PCR for sorted subsets received 150 to 250 ng genomic DNA, equal to 30,000 or so T cell genomes. The purified libraries were quantified using a Qubit 3.0 fluorometer, sized with a Bioanalyzer 2100, and then quantified again using the KAPA Library Quantification kit. Every immunoSEQ 96-well plate was sequenced on a dedicated single-read 150-cycle Illumina NextSeq 550 flow cell. The published analysis was carried out like this. The immunoSEQ output contained only junctional sequences without quality scores, so filtering could not match that applied to full-length reads. To assign V/J genes and CDR3, sequences were annotated using PyIR, a Python wrapper for IgBLAST v1.9, with IMGT germline references. Reads with weak V/J assignments (E-value above 1e-6), missing CDR3, stop codons, out-of-frame junctions, or ambiguous translated residues were removed. V3J clonotypes were defined as sequences sharing an identical inferred V gene, J gene, and CDR3 amino acid sequence. The percentage overlap between two repertoires was calculated by dividing the number of shared unique clonotypes by the size of the smaller repertoire. Three approaches were used to assess repertoire richness: RTK rarefaction, the Chao1 estimator, and Recon v2.1 estimates of unobserved clonotypes. For all TCRbeta clonotypes obtained by the gDNA method from four donors, generation probabilities were computed with OLGA. TCRdb retrieved this table from immuneACCESS and kept in-frame rearrangements only. Not all clones are present; in checked studies, unresolved V genes account for under half, and no reason is known for the remainder. That table furnishes V, J and clone size, whereas the DNA furnished D and trimming. Recorded for this sample are roughly 2 million clones; under 97% of them occurred a single time. Jointly, the top ten make up 0.1% to 0.15% of the sample.

Including cysteine and phenylalanine, the CDR3 has 13 amino acids. The kept DNA is CDR3 alone, 39 bases in frame from the first base. Trimming costs V 5 bases and J 6 bases, and their ends lie 11 bases apart. Based on the germline V gene, the CDR1 and CDR2 sequences are MNHNS and SASEGT. Results the study describes overall, beyond this receptor: Naive subsets generally had larger estimated clonotype richness than memory subsets. Because the study included only a small number of donors, the genetic and exposure-history diversity represented was limited. Compared with non-shared clonotypes, the clonotypes found in all four sorted-subset donors had higher generation probabilities. Based on pairwise subsampling, the degree of clonotype sharing among donors was expected to be affected by sequencing depth. Sampling was restricted to blood, and TCR repertoires in tissue are likely to differ from TCR repertoires in blood. Across a handful of donors, approximately 5% of naive CD4, roughly 3.3% of naive CD8, around 2.5% of memory CD4, and approximately 0.42% of memory CD8 clonotypes were shared. Incomplete sequencing was indicated by rarefaction of sorted-subset datasets, despite the large sequencing depth.

The chain uses TRBV6-1 and TRBJ2-4; confidence is insufficient to name the D gene. The TCR was taken from a man between 18 and 35 years old in good health. Source material: naive CD4+ T cells sorted from blood. This sample's cell subset or site label indicates: CD45RA+ positively selected. The sequenced DNA: TGTGCCAGCAGTCAAGAATCCGGAAACATTCAGTACTTC. Its translation is CASSQESGNIQYF.